Each of the 4 T cell receptor beta chains below was sequenced from the same sample in a study of control samples from healthy donors and cancer patients. Profiled with immunoSEQ multiplex PCR; TCRdb holds only in-frame clones, not every one. The sample has under 450,000 clones, 80% to 95% seen once. The sample was PBMCs. The receptor source for this set is a man aged 40-49 years with head and neck cancer.

The chain joins TRBV27 to TRBJ2-3; D is uncertain. The V end lost 2 bases, the J end lost 7 bases, and 10 bases lay between the germline ends. This CDR3 comprises 13 residues. Per germline, CDR1 MNHEY and CDR2 SMNVEV (reference sequence). This CDR3 reads CASSLIPPHTQYF. Written as DNA, the CDR3 is TGTGCCAGCAGTTTAATCCCACCCCATACGCAGTATTTT.

This clone has only a few counts. The rearrangement joins TRBV28 to TRBJ1-5; no reliable D call. Germline CDR1 reads MDHEN; CDR2 reads SYDVKM. The germline V and J ends were trimmed by 4 bases and 0 bases, with 10 bases remaining between them. CDR3 length: 15 residues. CDR3 in amino acids: CASSSALISNQPQHF. The CDR3 region has the DNA TGTGCCAGCAGTTCCGCGTTAATTAGCAATCAGCCCCAGCATTTT.

The chain joins TRBV29-1 to TRBJ2-7; possibly TRBD1 for D (6 bases). Germline V lookup: CDR1 SQVTM, CDR2 ANQGSEA. The CDR3 has 14 amino acids. Trimming removed 7 bases from V and 2 bases from J, with 18 bases in between. CDR3 region: CSAVLTGSAYEQYF. CDR3 DNA: TGCAGCGCCGTCCTGACAGGTTCCGCCTACGAGCAGTACTTC.

This clone was seen only once. The CDR3 here is CASGLVPLGGQGVYEQYF. The DNA for the CDR3 is TGTGCTAGTGGTTTGGTACCCTTGGGGGGACAGGGCGTCTACGAGCAGTACTTC. The chain has TRBV12-5 and TRBJ2-7, with 9 bases identical to TRBD1. CDR1 is LGHNT and CDR2 is FRNRAP in the germline V gene. V was pared by 0 bases and J by 3 bases, with 12 bases of the junction left unmatched. The CDR3 spans 18 residues.